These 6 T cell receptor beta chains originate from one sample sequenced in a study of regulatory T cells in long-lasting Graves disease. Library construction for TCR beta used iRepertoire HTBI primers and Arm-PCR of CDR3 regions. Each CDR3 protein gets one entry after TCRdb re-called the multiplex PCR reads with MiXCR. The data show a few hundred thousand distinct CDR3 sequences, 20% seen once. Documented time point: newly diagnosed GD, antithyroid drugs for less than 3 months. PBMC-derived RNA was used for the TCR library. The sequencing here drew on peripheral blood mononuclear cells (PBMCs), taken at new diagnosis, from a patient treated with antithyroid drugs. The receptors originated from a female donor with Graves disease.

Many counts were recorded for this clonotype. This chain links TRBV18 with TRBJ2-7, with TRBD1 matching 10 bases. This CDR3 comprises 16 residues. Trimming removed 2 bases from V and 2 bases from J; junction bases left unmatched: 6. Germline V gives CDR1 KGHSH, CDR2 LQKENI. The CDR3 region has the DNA TGTGCCAGCTCACCAAACCCCGGGACAGGGGCCTACGAGCAGTACTTC. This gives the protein CASSPNPGTGAYEQYF.

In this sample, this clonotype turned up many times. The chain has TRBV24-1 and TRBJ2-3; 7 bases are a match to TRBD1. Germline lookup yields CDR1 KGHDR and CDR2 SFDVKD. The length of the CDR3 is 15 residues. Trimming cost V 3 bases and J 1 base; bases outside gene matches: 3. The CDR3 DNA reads TGTGCCACCAGTGATCCCGGACAGGGCACAGATACGCAGTATTTT. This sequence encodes CATSDPGQGTDTQYF.

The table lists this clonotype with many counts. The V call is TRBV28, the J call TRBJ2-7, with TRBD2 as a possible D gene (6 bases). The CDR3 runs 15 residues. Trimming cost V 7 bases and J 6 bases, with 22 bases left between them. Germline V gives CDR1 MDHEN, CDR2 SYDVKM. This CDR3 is CASKARGSRVTEQYF. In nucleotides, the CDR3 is TGTGCCAGCAAAGCACGGGGGTCGCGGGTCACCGAGCAGTACTTC. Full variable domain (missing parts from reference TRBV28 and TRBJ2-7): DVKVTQSSRYLVKRTGEKVFLECVQDMDHENMFWYRQDPGLGLRLIYFSYDVKMKEKGDIPEGYSVSREKKERFSLILESASTNQTSMYLCASKARGSRVTEQYFGPGTRLTVT.

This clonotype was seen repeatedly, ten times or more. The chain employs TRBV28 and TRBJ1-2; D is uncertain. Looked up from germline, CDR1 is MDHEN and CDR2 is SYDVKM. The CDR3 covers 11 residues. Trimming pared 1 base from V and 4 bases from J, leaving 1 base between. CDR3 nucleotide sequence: TGTGCCAGCAGTTTATCCTATGGCTACACCTTC. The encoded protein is CASSLSYGYTF.

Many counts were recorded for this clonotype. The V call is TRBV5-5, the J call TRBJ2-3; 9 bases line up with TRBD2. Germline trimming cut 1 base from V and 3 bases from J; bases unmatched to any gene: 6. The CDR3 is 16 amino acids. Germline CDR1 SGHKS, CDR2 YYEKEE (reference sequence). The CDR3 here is CASSLRIAGVTDTQYF. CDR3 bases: TGTGCCAGCAGCTTGAGGATAGCGGGGGTAACAGATACGCAGTATTTT.

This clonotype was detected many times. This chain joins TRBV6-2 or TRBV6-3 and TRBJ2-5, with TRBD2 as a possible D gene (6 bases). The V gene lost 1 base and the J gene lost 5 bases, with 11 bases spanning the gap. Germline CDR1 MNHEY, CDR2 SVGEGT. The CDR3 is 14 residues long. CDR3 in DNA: TGTGCCAGCAGTTACTGGGGAGGTCGGGAGACCCAGTACTTC. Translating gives CASSYWGGRETQYF.